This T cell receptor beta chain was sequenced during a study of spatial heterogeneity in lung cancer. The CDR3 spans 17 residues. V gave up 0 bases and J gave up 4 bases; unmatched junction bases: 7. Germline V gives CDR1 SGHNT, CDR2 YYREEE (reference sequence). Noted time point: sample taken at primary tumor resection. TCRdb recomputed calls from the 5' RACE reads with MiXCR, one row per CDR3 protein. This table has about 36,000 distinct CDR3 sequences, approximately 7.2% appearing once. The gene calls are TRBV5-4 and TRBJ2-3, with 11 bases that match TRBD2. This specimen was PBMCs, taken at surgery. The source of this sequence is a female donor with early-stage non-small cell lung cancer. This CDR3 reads CASSLEGSGGASDTQYF. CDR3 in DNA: TGTGCCAGCAGCTTGGAAGGTAGCGGGGGGGCCTCAGATACGCAGTATTTT.